These 26 T cell receptor beta chains were sequenced from one sample in a study of low-dose radiotherapy and immunotherapy resistance in tumors. Priming of first-strand cDNA relied on TRAV- and TRBV-specific primers (covering alpha and beta chains). With a V-primer adapter and a constant-region primer, TCRs were amplified for about 19 PCR cycles. TCRdb reprocessed the reads with MiXCR, giving one entry per CDR3 protein. This table has around 11,000 distinct CDR3 sequences, over 55% appearing once. These receptors were obtained from a human donor with advanced metastatic prostate, ovarian, gallbladder or colorectal cancer (not recorded which). This table probably holds off-target reads from a library built for another chain.

This rearrangement joins TRBV6-2 or TRBV6-3 to TRBJ1-6, with D tentatively TRBD1 (6 bases). Germline loops: CDR1 MNHEY, CDR2 SVGEGT. V lost 5 bases and J lost 7, with 15 bases in between. The CDR3 sequence is 15 residues long. The CDR3 sequence: CASSEAQGWNSPLHF. Here the CDR3 DNA reads TGTGCCAGCAGTGAAGCGCAGGGGTGGAATTCACCCCTCCACTTT.

The chain is built from TRBV19 and TRBJ1-2, with D unclear. Germline V gene data show CDR1 as LNHDA and CDR2 as SQIVND (reference sequence). V was shortened by 7 bases and J by 6 bases, with 15 bases between the two germline ends. The CDR3 contains 13 residues. CDR3 bases: TGTGCCAGTACATCCACGGGGAGGGATGGCTACACCTTC. Its protein is CASTSTGRDGYTF.

This clonotype is a singleton in its sample. The chain recombines TRBV5-5 with TRBJ1-1; D remains unclear. CDR1 is SGHKS and CDR2 is YYEKEE in the germline V gene (reference sequence). V dropped 0 bases and J dropped 1 base, with 7 bases sitting between them. CDR3 length: 14 residues. In DNA, the CDR3 is TGTGCCAGCAGCTTGGGACACGCGAACACTGAAGCTTTCTTT. As protein: CASSLGHANTEAFF.

This chain connects TRBV15 to TRBJ2-2; 7 bases are shared with TRBD2. The trim removed 4 bases at V and 7 bases at J, leaving 9 bases unmatched. CDR3 size: 15 residues. Germline V lookup: CDR1 LNHNV, CDR2 YYDKDF (reference sequence). The CDR3 here is CATSTGGSGSGELFF. Written as DNA, the CDR3 is TGTGCCACCAGCACGGGGGGTAGCGGTAGCGGGGAGCTGTTTTTT. Variable domain in full (rest from reference TRBV15 and TRBJ2-2): DAMVIQNPRYQVTQFGKPVTLSCSQTLNHNVMYWYQQKSSQAPKLLFHYYDKDFNNEADTPDNFQSRRPNTSFCFLDIRSPGLGDTAMYLCATSTGGSGSGELFFGEGSRLTVL.

In its sample, this clonotype was seen a few times. CDR3 sequence (DNA): TGTGCCAGCACCACCATGGGAGGCGGGGAGCTGTTTTTT. Amino acid sequence: CASTTMGGGELFF. The genes are TRBV5-4 and TRBJ2-2; D may be TRBD2 (6 bases). The germline V gene encodes CDR1 SGHNT and CDR2 YYREEE (reference sequence). The CDR3 has 13 residues. Trimming pared 6 bases from V and 7 bases from J, leaving 13 bases between.

This sequence joins TRBV19 and TRBJ2-4; D is possibly TRBD2 (6 bases). Trimming stripped 4 bases from V and 1 base from J, with 17 bases between. Germline CDR1 reads LNHDA; CDR2 reads SQIVND (reference sequence). There are 17 residues in the CDR3. CDR3 sequence (DNA): TGTGCCAGTAGTAGCTCGACTAGTTGGGTGGCCAAAAACATTCAGTACTTC. Residues: CASSSSTSWVAKNIQYF.

The genes are TRBV19 and TRBJ2-7; either TRBD1 or TRBD2 may supply D (6 bases each). The length of the CDR3 is 14 residues. With 3 bases removed from V and 6 bases from J, the gap between germline ends came to 15 bases. Germline V gene data show CDR1 as LNHDA and CDR2 as SQIVND (reference sequence). The CDR3 spells CASSIIGGAGEQYF. DNA for the CDR3: TGTGCCAGTAGTATCATCGGGGGCGCAGGCGAGCAGTACTTC.

In its sample, this clonotype was seen a few times. The V and J genes are TRBV5-1 and TRBJ2-3; no clear D gene. Trimming took off 4 bases at V and 4 bases at J, with 1 base between the two ends. The CDR3 spans 10 residues. Germline V gives CDR1 SGHRS, CDR2 YFSETQ. CDR3 residues: CASSADTQYF. The DNA for the CDR3 is TGCGCCAGCAGCGCAGATACGCAGTATTTT.

The rearrangement links TRBV7-2 to TRBJ2-7, with TRBD1 identical over 9 bases. This CDR3 is 14 amino acids long. Trimming removed 4 bases from V and 4 bases from J; junction bases left unmatched: 5. From germline, CDR1 is SGHTA and CDR2 FQGNSA. CDR3 coding DNA: TGTGCCAGCAGCTACGACAGGGGGGTGTACGAGCAGTACTTC. It is translated as CASSYDRGVYEQYF. Complete variable domain (other parts from reference TRBV7-2 and TRBJ2-7): GAGVSQSPSNKVTEKGKDVELRCDPISGHTALYWYRQSLGQGLEFLIYFQGNSAPDKSGLPSDRFSAERTGGSVSTLTIQRTQQEDSAVYLCASSYDRGVYEQYFGPGTRLTVT.

The genes are TRBV19 and TRBJ2-5; possibly TRBD2 for D (5 bases). The ends were cut back, 4 bases at V and 2 bases at J, with 8 bases in the middle. The CDR3 runs to 13 residues. Germline CDR1 and CDR2: LNHDA and SQIVND (reference sequence). The CDR3 DNA reads as TGTGCCAGTAGTAGTAGGAGGCAAGAGACCCAGTACTTC. Amino acids: CASSSRRQETQYF.

The J gene is TRBJ2-1, the V gene TRBV29-1; tentative D call: TRBD2 (6 bases). The CDR3 spans 14 residues. V was pared by 4 bases and J by 1 base, with 11 bases between. Germline CDR1 and CDR2: SQVTM and ANQGSEA. CDR3 bases: TGCAGCGTTGTGGGGGGACCGTCCTACAATGAGCAGTTCTTC. This codes for CSVVGGPSYNEQFF.

The chain couples TRBV5-1 to TRBJ2-1; 11 bases match TRBD1. Trimming at V came to 4 bases and at J to 7 bases, leaving 7 bases not matched to a gene. Germline CDR1 and CDR2: SGHRS and YFSETQ. The CDR3 extends over 15 amino acids. The DNA of the CDR3 is TGCGCCAGCAGCCCTGGACAGGGGGCTAGGAATGAGCAGTTCTTC. It encodes CASSPGQGARNEQFF. The variable domain in full, with the rest retrieved from reference TRBV5-1 and TRBJ2-1, is KAGVTQTPRYLIKTRGQQVTLSCSPISGHRSVSWYQQTPGQGLQFLFEYFSETQRNKGNFPGRFSGRQFSNSRSEMNVSTLELGDSALYLCASSPGQGARNEQFFGPGTRLTVL.

Here the CDR3 reads CASRLTSVTGELFF. The CDR3 DNA follows: TGCGCCAGCAGACTTACTAGCGTCACCGGGGAGCTGTTTTTT. The chain is built from TRBV4-1 and TRBJ2-2, with 7 bases aligning to TRBD2. The germline V gene has CDR1 MGHRA and CDR2 YSYEKL. CDR3 length: 14 amino acids. Trimming took 6 bases from V and 4 from J; bases not matched to a gene: 5.

J is TRBJ2-2 and V is TRBV5-1; TRBD1 might be the D (7 bases). The V end lost 4 bases, the J end lost 0 bases, and 19 bases lay between the germline ends. Germline values: CDR1 SGHRS, CDR2 YFSETQ. The CDR3 is made up of 18 amino acids. The CDR3 reads CASSAGRDTGANTGELFF. The CDR3, as DNA: TGCGCCAGCAGCGCGGGAAGGGATACAGGGGCGAACACCGGGGAGCTGTTTTTT.

V gene TRBV6-6 combines with J gene TRBJ1-5; D might be TRBD1 (5 bases). Trimming took off 0 bases at V and 7 bases at J, with 16 bases between the two ends. The CDR3 sequence is 16 residues long. CDR1 MNHNY and CDR2 SVGAGI come from the germline V gene (reference sequence). CDR3 region: CASSYSPRAVVQPQHF. CDR3 nucleotides: TGTGCCAGCAGTTACTCCCCCAGGGCGGTAGTGCAGCCCCAGCATTTT.

This sequence joins TRBV6-2 or TRBV6-3 and TRBJ1-6, with 7 nucleotides matching TRBD1. Germline V CDR1 and CDR2: MNHEY, SVGEGT. CDR3 length: 12 residues. The junction had 5 bases not matched to a gene; V was cut back by 2 bases and J by 16 bases. CDR3 sequence reads: CASSYIPGQLHF. DNA for the CDR3: TGTGCCAGCAGTTACATCCCGGGACAGCTCCACTTT.

This clonotype was recorded a few times. J is TRBJ2-7 and V is TRBV5-1, with 11 bases matching TRBD2. The trim removed 5 bases at V and 5 bases at J, leaving 9 bases unmatched. CDR1 SGHRS and CDR2 YFSETQ come from the germline V gene. The CDR3 is 15 residues long. The CDR3 bases are TGCGCCAGCAGTCTTACTAGCGGGAGAGTCCACGAGCAGTACTTC. This encodes CASSLTSGRVHEQYF.

V is TRBV5-1 and J is TRBJ1-6; 7 bases match TRBD1. The ends lost 2 bases at V and 7 bases at J; junction bases unmatched: 6. The CDR3 runs to 15 residues. CDR1 is SGHRS and CDR2 is YFSETQ in the germline V gene. CDR3 region: CASSFRDRVNSPLHF. The CDR3 DNA reads TGCGCCAGCAGCTTCCGGGACAGAGTAAATTCACCCCTCCACTTT.

The rearrangement links TRBV30 to TRBJ2-5; the D is unclear. Germline lookup yields CDR1 GTSNPN and CDR2 SVGIG (reference sequence). V was shortened by 1 base and J by 0 bases, with 3 bases between the two germline ends. This CDR3 spans 12 amino acids. The CDR3: CAWSGNQETQYF. CDR3 bases: TGTGCCTGGAGTGGCAACCAAGAGACCCAGTACTTC.

V gene TRBV12-3 or TRBV12-4 combines with J gene TRBJ1-6; TRBD1 matches at 8 bases. V dropped 6 bases and J dropped 6; count of bases not matched to a gene: 10. The CDR3 sequence is 16 residues long. The CDR3 region is CASSFGQGARNSPLHF. In DNA form, the CDR3 reads TGTGCCAGCAGCTTCGGCCAGGGGGCGCGTAATTCACCCCTCCACTTT.

This clonotype appeared a single time. V gene TRBV15 combines with J gene TRBJ2-5; D call uncertain. The germline CDR1 and CDR2 sequences are LNHNV and YYDKDF (reference sequence). CDR3 length: 13 residues. V was cut by 1 base and J by 1 base, with 4 bases left in between. The CDR3 here is CATSRGLQETQYF. The CDR3 DNA follows: TGTGCCACCAGCAGAGGCCTCCAAGAGACCCAGTACTTC.

This chain uses TRBV11-1 with TRBJ2-7; 10 positions agree with TRBD2. CDR1 is SGHAT and CDR2 is FQDESV in the germline V gene (reference sequence). The CDR3 has 18 amino acids. Trimming cost V 1 base and J 5 bases; bases outside gene matches: 14. The CDR3 DNA sequence: TGTGCCAGCAGCTTAGACTTTTCTAGCACTAGCGGGGTCGACGAGCAGTACTTC. Residues: CASSLDFSSTSGVDEQYF.

V usage is TRBV10-3 and J usage is TRBJ2-2, with D possibly matching TRBD1 (6 bases). This CDR3 is built from 14 residues. Trimming shortened V by 6 bases and J by 1 base, and 9 bases separated the two germline ends. CDR1 ENHRY and CDR2 SYGVKD come from the germline V gene. CDR3 in amino acids: CAIRPGQNTGELFF. DNA for the CDR3: TGTGCCATCAGACCGGGACAGAACACCGGGGAGCTGTTTTTT.

V gene TRBV6-1 combines with J gene TRBJ2-3; 9 positions match TRBD1. Germline assignment: CDR1 MNHNS and CDR2 SASEGT. Trimming removed 6 bases from V and 4 bases from J; junction bases left unmatched: 8. The CDR3 spans 15 residues. DNA for the CDR3: TGTGCCAGCAGACAATCCGGGACAGGGTCAGATACGCAGTATTTT. Its protein is CASRQSGTGSDTQYF.

There are a few counts of this clonotype. V and J are TRBV24-1 and TRBJ2-3, with 9 positions matching TRBD1. The CDR3 has 16 amino acids. CDR1 and CDR2 (germline): KGHDR, SFDVKD. Germline trimming cut 4 bases from V and 2 bases from J; bases unmatched to any gene: 6. CDR3 amino acids: CATSDVGQGYTDTQYF. For the CDR3, the DNA is TGTGCCACCAGTGACGTGGGACAGGGCTACACAGATACGCAGTATTTT.

This rearrangement joins TRBV6-2 or TRBV6-3 to TRBJ2-3; maybe TRBD2 (5 bases). CDR3 length: 15 residues. Germline CDR1 and CDR2: MNHEY and SVGEGT. With 6 bases removed from V and 1 base from J, the gap between germline ends came to 14 bases. In DNA, the CDR3 is TGTGCCAGCAGAGGTGCGGACGGGGGCACAGATACGCAGTATTTT. Its translation: CASRGADGGTDTQYF.